The 12 T cell receptor beta chains presented below share a single source sample, sequenced in a study of blood T cell repertoires in COVID-19 (dated by TCRdb to 2019 to 2021). The library was made by the immunoSEQ multiplex PCR assay. The table comes from immuneACCESS by way of TCRdb, which keeps in-frame sequences with V and J called. Part of the clones is missing from these tables; in studies checked, under half for an unresolved V gene and the rest for unknown reasons. The sample table shows fewer than 200,000 clones, and roughly 85% are seen once. In total, the top ten clones hold more than 7.5% of the sample. Sample: peripheral blood. Every receptor here comes from a man over 45 with active or convalescent COVID-19.

This clone was seen a handful of times. CDR3 bases: TGTGCCAGCAGTTTTAGGGGGCCGGATGGCTACACCTTC. Translating gives CASSFRGPDGYTF. This chain uses TRBV12-3 or TRBV12-4 with TRBJ1-2; 7 positions agree with TRBD1. V lost 3 bases and J lost 6; bases outside the gene matches: 4. The CDR3 runs 13 residues.

The chain carries TRBV30 and TRBJ2-5, with D tentatively TRBD2 (6 bases). Between the trimmed V and J ends, which lost 2 bases and 5 bases, there was a span of 15 bases. CDR3 length: 14 amino acids. Germline V gives CDR1 GTSNPN, CDR2 SVGIG (reference sequence). The CDR3 DNA is TGTGCCTGGAGTCTGGAGGGAGAGGGTGAGACCCAGTACTTC. It specifies CAWSLEGEGETQYF. The variable domain in full, with the rest retrieved from reference TRBV30 and TRBJ2-5, is SQTIHQWPATLVQPVGSPLSLECTVEGTSNPNLYWYRQAAGRGLQLLFYSVGIGQISSEVPQNLSASRPQDRQFILSSKKLLLSDSGFYLCAWSLEGEGETQYFGPGTRLLVL.

This chain joins TRBV12-3 or TRBV12-4 and TRBJ1-1, with 7 positions matching TRBD1. The CDR3 runs to 13 residues. V trimming: 7 bases; J trimming: 4 bases; junction bases outside the gene matches: 6. The CDR3 nucleotides read TGTGCCAGCAACACCTACAGGGGCACTGAAGCTTTCTTT. Residues: CASNTYRGTEAFF.

This clone appeared a few times. The rearrangement links TRBV6-5 to TRBJ1-3; the match to TRBD1 covers 7 bases. There are 13 residues in the CDR3. V was clipped by 7 bases and J by 6 bases; unmatched bases: 6. Looked up from germline, CDR1 is MNHEY and CDR2 is SVGAGI. CDR3 sequence reads: CASTYRGANTIYF. In DNA form, the CDR3 reads TGTGCCAGCACCTACAGGGGCGCAAACACCATATATTTT.

The V gene is TRBV3-1 (or the pseudogene TRBV3-2), the J gene TRBJ2-5; a weak D match, TRBD1 (5 bases). The V end lost 0 bases, the J end lost 4 bases, and 12 bases lay between the germline ends. There are 15 residues in the CDR3. Germline assignment: CDR1 LGHDT and CDR2 YNNKEL (reference sequence). CDR3 nucleotide sequence: TGTGCCAGCAGCCAAGACGGCAGGGTCCGAGAGACCCAGTACTTC. Protein sequence: CASSQDGRVRETQYF.

Comments on this clone: The same CDR3 can be traced to other DNA sequences in this sample. This chain links TRBV18 with TRBJ1-3, with a tentative D call TRBD1 (5 bases). Trimming took off 0 bases at V and 0 bases at J, with 9 bases between the two ends. The germline gives CDR1 KGHSH, CDR2 LQKENI. The CDR3 sequence is 16 residues long. CDR3 sequence (DNA): TGTGCCAGCTCACCACCGGGGCGGTCCTCTGGAAACACCATATATTTT. Residues: CASSPPGRSSGNTIYF.

The chain recombines TRBV29-1 with TRBJ1-2; perhaps TRBD1 as D (6 bases). CDR3 length: 14 residues. V dropped 6 bases and J dropped 4 bases, with 18 bases sitting between them. Germline V gene lookup returns CDR1 SQVTM and CDR2 ANQGSEA. The CDR3 nucleotides are TGCAGCGTACCCGGTGGGGGCATTAGCTATGGCTACACCTTC. Encoded protein: CSVPGGGISYGYTF.

V usage is TRBV29-1 and J usage is TRBJ2-7, with D maybe TRBD1 (5 bases). The CDR3 consists of 13 residues. Trimming removed 8 bases from V and 2 bases from J, with 16 bases in between. The germline gives CDR1 SQVTM, CDR2 ANQGSEA. DNA of the CDR3: TGCAGCTTCGAAAGGGGTCCCCCCTACGAGCAGTACTTC. It yields the protein CSFERGPPYEQYF.

The gene calls are TRBV3-1 (or the pseudogene TRBV3-2) and TRBJ1-4; the D gene is possibly TRBD1 (5 bases). CDR1 LGHDT and CDR2 YNNKEL come from the germline V gene (reference sequence). The length of the CDR3 is 13 residues. V was trimmed by 2 bases and J by 7 bases, leaving 8 bases between them. The CDR3 DNA sequence: TGTGCCAGCAGCCAACCCGGGGGTGAAAAACTGTTTTTT. This translates into CASSQPGGEKLFF.

The genes are TRBV29-1 and TRBJ2-7; 7 positions match TRBD1. V gave up 5 bases and J gave up 6 bases; unmatched junction bases: 7. The CDR3 runs to 12 residues. Germline V gene data show CDR1 as SQVTM and CDR2 as ANQGSEA. CDR3 sequence reads: CSVHRDSGEQYF. CDR3 DNA: TGCAGCGTTCACCGGGACAGCGGCGAGCAGTACTTC.

This clone was seen ten or more times. The chain links TRBV11-3 to TRBJ2-2; 8 nucleotides line up with TRBD1. Trimming took 3 bases from V and 1 from J; bases not matched to a gene: 4. The CDR3 is 16 amino acids. Germline CDR1 is SGHNT and CDR2 is YENEEA. CDR3 amino acids: CASSFITGGNTGELFF. CDR3 nucleotides: TGTGCCAGCAGCTTTATTACAGGGGGGAACACCGGGGAGCTGTTTTTT.

The gene calls are TRBV7-9 and TRBJ1-6; D is ambiguous. This CDR3 spans 13 amino acids. Trimming cost V 5 bases and J 7 bases, with 9 bases left between them. Germline CDR1 reads SEHNR; CDR2 reads FQNEAQ (reference sequence). This CDR3 reads CASSQPGNSPLHF. The CDR3 DNA reads TGTGCCAGCAGCCAGCCAGGCAATTCACCCCTCCACTTT.